One and the same sample provided the 4 T cell receptor beta chains below, sequenced in a study of blood T cells in healthy people across ages. Using a J-beta primer mix together with a sample-barcoded 5' primer, a second PCR was run for roughly 6 to 12 cycles. TCRdb analysed the 5' RACE reads with MiXCR anew, one entry per CDR3 protein. This sample has 2 million or so distinct CDR3 sequences, with 40% to 55% found just once. Sequencing used blood. These receptors were collected from a woman between 40 and 50 years old in good health.

The chain is built from TRBV5-1 and TRBJ2-3; D ambiguous. V was shortened by 5 bases and J by 3 bases, with 10 bases between the two germline ends. This CDR3 region has 13 residues. Germline CDR1 is SGHRS and CDR2 is YFSETQ. The CDR3 protein is CASRPLGTDTQYF. In DNA, the CDR3 is TGCGCCAGCAGACCATTGGGAACAGATACGCAGTATTTT. Full variable domain (rest looked up from reference TRBV5-1 and TRBJ2-3): KAGVTQTPRYLIKTRGQQVTLSCSPISGHRSVSWYQQTPGQGLQFLFEYFSETQRNKGNFPGRFSGRQFSNSRSEMNVSTLELGDSALYLCASRPLGTDTQYFGPGTRLTVL.

CDR3 in DNA: TGCGCCAGCGAGACTGGGGGCACAGATACGCAGTATTTT. Translating gives CASETGGTDTQYF. V and J are TRBV5-1 and TRBJ2-3; D gene unclear. CDR3 size: 13 residues. Germline V lookup: CDR1 SGHRS, CDR2 YFSETQ. The ends were cut back, 7 bases at V and 1 base at J, with 10 bases in the middle.

This chain links TRBV6-2 or TRBV6-3 with TRBJ2-1; either TRBD1 or TRBD2 may fit D (6 bases each). The germline gives CDR1 MNHEY, CDR2 SVGEGT. The CDR3 spans 18 residues. Trimming left V 2 bases short and J 0 bases short, with 17 bases between. This CDR3 is CASSYVGPGATSYNEQFF. CDR3 in DNA: TGTGCCAGCAGTTACGTTGGGCCGGGGGCTACCTCCTACAATGAGCAGTTCTTC.

Concerning this clonotype itself: A much more abundant neighbour one base away suggests this may be a read error. The genes are TRBV7-8 and TRBJ2-5; D gene ambiguous. The end of the DNA is better explained by TRBJ2-7, so the J call may be wrong. Germline-derived CDR1 and CDR2 are SGHVS and FQNEAQ. The CDR3 runs 15 residues. The CDR3 here is CASSPLPDRAYEQYF. As DNA, the CDR3 is TGTGCCAGCAGCCCGCTGCCAGATAGAGCCTACGAGCAGTACTTC.